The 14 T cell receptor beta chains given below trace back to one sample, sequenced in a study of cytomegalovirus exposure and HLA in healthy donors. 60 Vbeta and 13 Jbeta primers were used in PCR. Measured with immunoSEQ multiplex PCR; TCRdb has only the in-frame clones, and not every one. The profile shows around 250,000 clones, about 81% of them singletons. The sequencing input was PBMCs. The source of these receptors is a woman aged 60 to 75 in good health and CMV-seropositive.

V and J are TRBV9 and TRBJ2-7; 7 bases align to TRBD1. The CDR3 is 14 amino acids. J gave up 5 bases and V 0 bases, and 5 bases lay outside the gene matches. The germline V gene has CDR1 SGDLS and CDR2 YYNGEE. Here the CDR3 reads CASSVAGQTNEQYF. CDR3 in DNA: TGTGCCAGCAGCGTAGCGGGACAGACGAACGAGCAGTACTTC.

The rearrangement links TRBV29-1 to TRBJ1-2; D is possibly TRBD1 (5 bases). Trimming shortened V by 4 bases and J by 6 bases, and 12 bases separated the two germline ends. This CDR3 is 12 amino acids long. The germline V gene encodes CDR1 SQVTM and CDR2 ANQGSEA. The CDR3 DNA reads TGCAGCGTTGCCGGGGGGGGTGATGGCTACACCTTC. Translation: CSVAGGGDGYTF.

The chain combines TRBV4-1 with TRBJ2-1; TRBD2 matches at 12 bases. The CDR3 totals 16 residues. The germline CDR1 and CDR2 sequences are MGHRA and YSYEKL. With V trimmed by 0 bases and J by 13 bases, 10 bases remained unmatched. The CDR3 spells CASSQEGLAGPRHQFF. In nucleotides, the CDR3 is TGCGCCAGCAGCCAAGAGGGACTAGCGGGCCCCAGGCACCAGTTCTTC.

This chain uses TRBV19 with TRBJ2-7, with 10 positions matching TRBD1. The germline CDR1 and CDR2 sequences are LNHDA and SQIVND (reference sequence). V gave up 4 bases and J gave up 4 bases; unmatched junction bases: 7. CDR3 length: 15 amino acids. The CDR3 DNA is TGTGCCAGTAGTACGGGACAGGGGAGAGGTTACGAGCAGTACTTC. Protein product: CASSTGQGRGYEQYF. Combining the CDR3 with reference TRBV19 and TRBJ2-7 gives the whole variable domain DGGITQSPKYLFRKEGQNVTLSCEQNLNHDAMYWYRQDPGQGLRLIYYSQIVNDFQKGDIAEGYSVSREKKESFPLTVTSAQKNPTAFYLCASSTGQGRGYEQYFGPGTRLTVT.

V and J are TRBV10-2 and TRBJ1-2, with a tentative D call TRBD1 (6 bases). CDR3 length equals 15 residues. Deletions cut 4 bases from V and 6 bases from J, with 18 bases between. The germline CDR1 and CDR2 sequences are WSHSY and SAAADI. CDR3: CASSGDIYQGNGYTF. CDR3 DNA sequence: TGCGCCAGCAGTGGGGACATCTACCAGGGAAATGGCTACACCTTC.

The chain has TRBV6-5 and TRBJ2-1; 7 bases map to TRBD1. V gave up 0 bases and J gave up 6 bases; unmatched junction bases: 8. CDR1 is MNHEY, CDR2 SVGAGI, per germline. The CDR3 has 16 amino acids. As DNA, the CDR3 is TGTGCCAGCAGTTACTCGAGACAGGGTGGAGGCAATGAGCAGTTCTTC. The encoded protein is CASSYSRQGGGNEQFF.

The CDR3 coding sequence is TGTGCCAGCAGTTACTCGAAAGGGGGTAAGGACTACGAGCAGTACTTC. Translated: CASSYSKGGKDYEQYF. This chain joins TRBV6-6 and TRBJ2-7, with D possibly matching TRBD1 (6 bases). The CDR3 loop spans 16 amino acids. Germline V gene sequence: CDR1 MNHNY, CDR2 SVGAGI (reference sequence). Between the trimmed V and J ends, which lost 0 bases and 3 bases, there was a span of 15 bases.

Here the CDR3 DNA reads TGTGCCAGCAGCATTACAGGGGGCAAGGAGAACGCCGGGGAGCTGTTTTTT. The encoded protein is CASSITGGKENAGELFF. J is TRBJ2-2 and V is TRBV12-1; the DNA was not used to check the table's D call, TRBD1. TRBV12-1 is a pseudogene. This CDR3 region has 17 residues.

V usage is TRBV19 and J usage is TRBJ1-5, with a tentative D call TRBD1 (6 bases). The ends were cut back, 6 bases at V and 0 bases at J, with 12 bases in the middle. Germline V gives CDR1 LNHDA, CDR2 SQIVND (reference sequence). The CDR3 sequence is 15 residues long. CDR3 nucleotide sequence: TGTGCCAGTAGCAACAGGGAGTCTAGCAATCAGCCCCAGCATTTT. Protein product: CASSNRESSNQPQHF.

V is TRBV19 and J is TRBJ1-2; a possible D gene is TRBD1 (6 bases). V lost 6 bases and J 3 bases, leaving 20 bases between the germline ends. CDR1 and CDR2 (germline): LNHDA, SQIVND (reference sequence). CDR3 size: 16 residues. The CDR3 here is CASSHRDTTNYYGYTF. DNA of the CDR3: TGTGCCAGTAGCCACCGGGACACCACAAATTACTATGGCTACACCTTC. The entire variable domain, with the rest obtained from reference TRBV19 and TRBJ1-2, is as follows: DGGITQSPKYLFRKEGQNVTLSCEQNLNHDAMYWYRQDPGQGLRLIYYSQIVNDFQKGDIAEGYSVSREKKESFPLTVTSAQKNPTAFYLCASSHRDTTNYYGYTFGSGTRLTVV.

CDR3 DNA: TGTGCCAGCAGCCAGGGGTGGGGAGAGACCCAGTACTTC. It codes for CASSQGWGETQYF. The V call is TRBV7-9, the J call TRBJ2-5; the D gene is possibly TRBD1 (6 bases). V lost 5 bases, J lost 4 bases, and 11 bases lay in between. Germline V lookup: CDR1 SEHNR, CDR2 FQNEAQ (reference sequence). The CDR3 contains 13 residues.

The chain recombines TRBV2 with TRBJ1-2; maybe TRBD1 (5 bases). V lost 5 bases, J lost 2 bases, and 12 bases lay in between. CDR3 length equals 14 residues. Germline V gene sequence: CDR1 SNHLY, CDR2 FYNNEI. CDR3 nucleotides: TGTGCCAGCAGTACCGGGACTGGGAACTATGGCTACACCTTC. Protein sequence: CASSTGTGNYGYTF.

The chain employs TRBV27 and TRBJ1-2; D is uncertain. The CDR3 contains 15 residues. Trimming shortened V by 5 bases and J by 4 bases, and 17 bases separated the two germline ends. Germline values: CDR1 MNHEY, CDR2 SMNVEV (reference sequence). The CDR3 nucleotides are TGTGCCAGCAGTCCCAACGGACTCTCTAGCTATGGCTACACCTTC. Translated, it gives CASSPNGLSSYGYTF.

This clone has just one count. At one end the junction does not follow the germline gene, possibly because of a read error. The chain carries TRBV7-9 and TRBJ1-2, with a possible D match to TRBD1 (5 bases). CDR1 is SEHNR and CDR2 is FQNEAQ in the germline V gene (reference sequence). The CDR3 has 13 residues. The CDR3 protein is CSSSRRGGHGYTF. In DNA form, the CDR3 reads TGTTCCAGCAGCCGGAGGGGAGGACATGGCTACACCTTC.